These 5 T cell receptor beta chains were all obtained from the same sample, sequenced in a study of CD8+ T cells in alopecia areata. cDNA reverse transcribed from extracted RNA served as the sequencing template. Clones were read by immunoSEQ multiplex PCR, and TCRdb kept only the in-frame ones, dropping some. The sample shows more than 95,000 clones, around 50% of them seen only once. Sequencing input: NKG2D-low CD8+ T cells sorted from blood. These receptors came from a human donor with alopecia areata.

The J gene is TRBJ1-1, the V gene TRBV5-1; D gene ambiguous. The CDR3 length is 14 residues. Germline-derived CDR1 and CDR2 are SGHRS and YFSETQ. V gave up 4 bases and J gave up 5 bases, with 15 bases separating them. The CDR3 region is CASSPGRGETEAFF. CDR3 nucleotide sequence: TGCGCCAGCAGCCCTGGACGCGGGGAAACTGAAGCTTTCTTT.

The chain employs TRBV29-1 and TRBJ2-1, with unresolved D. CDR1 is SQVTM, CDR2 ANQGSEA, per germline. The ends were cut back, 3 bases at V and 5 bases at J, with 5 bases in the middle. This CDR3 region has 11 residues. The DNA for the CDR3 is TGCAGCGTTGACAGCCACAATGAGCAGTTCTTC. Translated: CSVDSHNEQFF.

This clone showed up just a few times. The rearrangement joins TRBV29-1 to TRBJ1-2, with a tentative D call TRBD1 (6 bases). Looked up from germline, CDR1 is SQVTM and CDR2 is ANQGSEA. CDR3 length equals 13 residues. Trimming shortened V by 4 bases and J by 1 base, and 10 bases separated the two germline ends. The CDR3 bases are TGCAGCGTTGTGGAGGGACATAACTATGGCTACACCTTC. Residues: CSVVEGHNYGYTF.

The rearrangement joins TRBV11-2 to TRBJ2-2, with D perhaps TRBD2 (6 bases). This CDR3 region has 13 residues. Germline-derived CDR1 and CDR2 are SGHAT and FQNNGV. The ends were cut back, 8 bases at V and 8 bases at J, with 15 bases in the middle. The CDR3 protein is CASCNSGLGELFF. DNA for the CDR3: TGTGCCAGCTGTAATAGCGGCCTGGGGGAGCTGTTTTTT.

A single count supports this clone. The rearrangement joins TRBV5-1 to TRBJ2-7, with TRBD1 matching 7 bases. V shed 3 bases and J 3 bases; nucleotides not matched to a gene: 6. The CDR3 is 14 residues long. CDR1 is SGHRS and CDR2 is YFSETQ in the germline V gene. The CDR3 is CASSSGQGDYEQYF. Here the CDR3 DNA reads TGCGCCAGCAGCTCTGGGCAGGGGGACTACGAGCAGTACTTC.